This T cell receptor beta chain is drawn from a study of shared T cell receptors in the human thymus. Sequencing was performed with immunoSEQ multiplex PCR; in TCRdb, only in-frame clones are kept and a portion is missing. Here the sample spans about 660,000 clones, roughly 90% being singletons. The same sample was also used in a study of human thymus T cells. According to that study: Obtained as resections during corrective heart surgery, the thymus tissue was then studied. Related research described thymic repertoires that were highly overlapping among unrelated individuals.

The sample consisted of thymocytes. The clonotype comes from a boy under three years old with a congenital heart defect.

CDR3 bases: TGTGCCATCAGTGATGGGGGGACCGTGAACACTGAAGCTTTCTTT. Protein product: CAISDGGTVNTEAFF. The V gene is TRBV10-3, the J gene TRBJ1-1, with D maybe TRBD1 (5 bases). V dropped 3 bases and J dropped 0 bases, with 11 bases sitting between them. Germline values: CDR1 ENHRY, CDR2 SYGVKD. The CDR3 covers 15 residues.